A selection of T cell receptor beta chains follows, all from one sample in a study of identical twins. TCRdb re-called the 5' RACE reads with MiXCR, one entry per CDR3 protein. The sample yields about 520,000 distinct CDR3 sequences, around 20% seen once. These data are also associated with another study on T cells expressing NK-cell markers.

Sequenced input: CD4+ T cells sorted from blood. Receptors originate from a woman aged 18-29 years in good health. Both conserved end residues are part of each CDR3. A D gene is named only where the DNA matches it firmly. Clone size appears in some rows only: once, few, many, or a class for an expanded clone.

TRBJ1-2,TRBV29-1,few,NA,CSVYIMGLRYGYTF,TGCAGCGTATACATAATGGGCCTTAGGTATGGCTACACCTTC
TRBJ2-1,TRBV12-3/TRBV12-4,NA,TRBD1,CASSPWGQSSYNEQFF,TGTGCCAGCAGTCCGTGGGGACAGAGCTCCTACAATGAGCAGTTCTTC
TRBJ2-5,TRBV5-4,NA,NA,CASSLSTLKTQYF,TGTGCCAGCAGCTTGTCAACTTTGAAGACCCAGTACTTC
TRBJ1-4,TRBV6-5,NA,NA,CASSYRGFWEKLFF,TGTGCCAGCAGTTACCGGGGTTTCTGGGAAAAACTGTTTTTT
TRBJ2-7,TRBV29-1,many,NA,CSADGGPEYEQYF,TGCAGCGCCGACGGGGGGCCAGAGTACGAGCAGTACTTC
TRBJ2-1,TRBV20-1,many,NA,CSASRSGNEQFF,TGCAGTGCCAGTAGGTCCGGTAATGAGCAGTTCTTC
TRBJ2-1,TRBV29-1,NA,NA,CSVTKGLYNEQFF,TGCAGCGTTACCAAAGGCCTGTACAATGAGCAGTTCTTC
TRBJ1-1,TRBV14,few,TRBD1,CASTPDRGLSEAFF,TGTGCCAGCACCCCGGACAGGGGTTTGTCTGAAGCTTTCTTT
TRBJ2-1,TRBV6-4,NA,TRBD1,CASSAYRGNEQFF,TGTGCCAGCAGTGCGTACAGGGGTAATGAGCAGTTCTTC
TRBJ2-7,TRBV27,NA,TRBD1,CASSSFGTGAYEQYF,TGTGCCAGCAGTTCCTTCGGGACAGGGGCCTACGAGCAGTACTTC
TRBJ2-3,TRBV20-1,few,TRBD2,CSVETSSSTDTQYF,TGCAGTGTTGAGACTAGCTCTAGTACAGATACGCAGTATTTT
TRBJ2-7,TRBV19,few,TRBD1,CASSRGGRDTYEQYF,TGTGCCAGTAGTCGAGGGGGCAGGGATACCTACGAGCAGTACTTC
TRBJ2-1,TRBV6-2/TRBV6-3,NA,TRBD2,CASSRTSGLNEQFF,TGTGCCAGTTCCCGGACTAGCGGTTTGAATGAGCAGTTCTTC
TRBJ2-7,TRBV7-9,NA,NA,CASSRKERRYEQYF,TGTGCCAGCAGTCGAAAAGAGCGAAGGTACGAGCAGTACTTC
TRBJ2-7,TRBV10-3,few,TRBD2,CAISPSGTSYEQYF,TGTGCCATATCCCCTAGCGGGACCTCCTACGAGCAGTACTTC
TRBJ2-3,TRBV5-4,NA,NA,CASSPAEWGTQYF,TGTGCCAGCAGCCCGGCCGAGTGGGGTACGCAGTATTTT
TRBJ2-2,TRBV6-2/TRBV6-3,many,NA,CATRIQGTGGELFF,TGTGCCACTCGGATACAGGGAACGGGCGGGGAGCTGTTTTTT
TRBJ2-3,TRBV6-1,NA,NA,CASSHTSGGLSTDTQYF,TGTGCCAGCAGTCATACCTCCGGGGGCCTTTCAACAGATACGCAGTATTTT
TRBJ1-1,TRBV20-1,many,NA,CSARGGAFF,TGCAGTGCTAGAGGGGGAGCTTTCTTT
TRBJ2-3,TRBV6-1,NA,TRBD2,CASRLRGGTTDTQYF,TGTGCCAGCAGGCTACGGGGGGGGACAACAGATACGCAGTATTTT
TRBJ1-3,TRBV5-1,once,TRBD1,CASSPGQGSDTIYF,TGCGCCAGCAGCCCTGGACAGGGCTCGGACACCATATATTTT
TRBJ2-1,TRBV19,NA,TRBD2,CARGGRASNEQFF,TGTGCCAGAGGCGGGAGGGCCTCTAATGAGCAGTTCTTC
TRBJ1-1,TRBV6-2/TRBV6-3,NA,NA,CASSYLRTEAFF,TGTGCCAGCAGTTATCTGAGGACTGAAGCTTTCTTT
TRBJ2-7,TRBV7-8,few,NA,CASSLVVPHEQYF,TGTGCCAGCAGCTTGGTAGTTCCCCACGAGCAGTACTTC
TRBJ2-3,TRBV20-1,NA,NA,CSATSPGADTQYF,TGCAGTGCTACCTCCCCTGGCGCAGATACGCAGTATTTT
TRBJ2-7,TRBV3-1,few,NA,CASSQDGISRYF,TGTGCCAGCAGCCAAGATGGGATTTCGCGGTACTTC
TRBJ1-1,TRBV29-1,NA,NA,CSVGTTGSSEAFF,TGCAGCGTTGGGACCACAGGGTCGAGTGAAGCTTTCTTT
TRBJ2-3,TRBV15,NA,NA,CATSRDARGSTQYF,TGTGCCACCAGCAGAGATGCGAGGGGTAGTACGCAGTATTTT
TRBJ1-2,TRBV10-3,few,TRBD1,CAISESTGGPFNYGYTF,TGTGCCATCAGTGAGTCAACAGGGGGTCCATTCAACTATGGCTACACCTTC
TRBJ2-3,TRBV7-2,few,TRBD2,CASSFLGLGGTDTQYF,TGTGCCAGCAGCTTCTTGGGACTAGGGGGGACAGATACGCAGTATTTT
TRBJ2-1,TRBV6-1,NA,NA,CASSGRRTQYNEQFF,TGTGCCAGCAGTGGTCGGAGAACGCAATACAATGAGCAGTTCTTC
TRBJ1-3,TRBV7-2,NA,NA,CASSPWGIPGNTIYF,TGTGCCAGCAGCCCCTGGGGAATACCTGGAAACACCATATATTTT
TRBJ2-1,TRBV29-1,NA,TRBD2,CSATSGRGNEQFF,TGCAGCGCGACTAGCGGGAGGGGCAATGAGCAGTTCTTC
TRBJ1-1,TRBV20-1,few,NA,CRVTRGGSNTEAFF,TGCAGGGTAACAAGGGGGGGCTCGAACACTGAAGCTTTCTTT
TRBJ1-2,TRBV12-3/TRBV12-4,few,TRBD1,CASSLVGGPGTGPRGYTF,TGTGCCAGCAGTTTAGTAGGGGGTCCCGGGACAGGGCCCCGGGGCTACACCTTC
TRBJ2-2,TRBV29-1,NA,NA,CSVGGTGELFF,TGCAGCGTTGGGGGCACCGGGGAGCTGTTTTTT
TRBJ2-3,TRBV11-2,few,TRBD2,CASSLLSGLAGGPGDTQYF,TGTGCCAGCAGCTTACTATCCGGACTAGCGGGAGGGCCGGGAGATACGCAGTATTTT
TRBJ2-5,TRBV9,NA,NA,CASSVAGGLETQYF,TGTGCCAGCAGCGTAGCCGGAGGGTTGGAGACCCAGTACTTC
TRBJ2-2,TRBV7-9,NA,NA,CASSSIQGSGELFF,TGTGCCAGCAGCTCTATTCAGGGCTCCGGGGAGCTGTTTTTT
TRBJ2-3,TRBV6-1,NA,NA,CASEDTRTDTQYF,TGTGCCAGTGAGGACACCCGCACAGATACGCAGTATTTT
TRBJ2-5,TRBV11-1,NA,TRBD1,CASSLGTGGRAGAGETQYF,TGTGCCAGCAGCTTGGGGACAGGGGGCAGAGCGGGAGCGGGAGAGACCCAGTACTTC
TRBJ2-6,TRBV7-8,many,NA,CASSLVTGAGANVLTF,TGTGCCAGCAGCTTAGTTACGGGAGCCGGGGCCAACGTCCTGACTTTC
TRBJ2-6,TRBV12-3/TRBV12-4,NA,NA,CASSGDYSGANVLTF,TGTGCCAGCAGTGGGGATTACTCTGGGGCCAACGTCCTGACTTTC
TRBJ1-2,TRBV25-1,few,NA,CASRKGTQAGYTF,TGTGCCAGCAGGAAAGGGACCCAGGCTGGCTACACCTTC
TRBJ1-1,TRBV12-3/TRBV12-4,NA,NA,CASSLQNRAEAFF,TGTGCCAGCAGTTTACAAAACAGGGCTGAAGCTTTCTTT
TRBJ1-4,TRBV5-6,NA,NA,CASSLRFGEKLFF,TGTGCCAGCAGCTTGAGGTTCGGTGAAAAACTGTTTTTT
TRBJ2-2,TRBV10-3,NA,TRBD2,CAISAGTSGNTGELFF,TGTGCCATCAGTGCTGGGACTAGCGGGAACACCGGGGAGCTGTTTTTT
TRBJ1-2,TRBV2,NA,NA,CASRIGTNYGYTF,TGTGCCAGCAGGATCGGGACGAACTATGGCTACACCTTC